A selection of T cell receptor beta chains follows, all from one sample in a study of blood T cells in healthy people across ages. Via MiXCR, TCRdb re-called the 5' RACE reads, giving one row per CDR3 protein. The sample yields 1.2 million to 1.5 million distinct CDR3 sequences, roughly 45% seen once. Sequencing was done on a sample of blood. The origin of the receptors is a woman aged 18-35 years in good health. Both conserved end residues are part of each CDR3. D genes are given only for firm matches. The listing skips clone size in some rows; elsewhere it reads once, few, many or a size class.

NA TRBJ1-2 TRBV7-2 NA TGTGCCAGCAGCCAGGGGACCCAAAAACTATATGGCTACACCTTC CASSQGTQKLYGYTF
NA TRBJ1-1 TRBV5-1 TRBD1 TGCGCCAGCATGCCAGGGGGAGGGACTGAAGCTTTCTTT CASMPGGGTEAFF
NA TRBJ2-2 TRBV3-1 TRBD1 TGTGCCAGCGGGACAGGGGCGAACACCGGGGAGCTGTTTTTT CASGTGANTGELFF
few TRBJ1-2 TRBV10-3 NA TGTGCCATCAGTGAGACGACAGTACAAAGAAACTATGGCTACACCTTC CAISETTVQRNYGYTF
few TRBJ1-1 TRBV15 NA TGTGCCACCAGCAGAGTGGCGTCAGGGGAAACTGAAGCTTTCTTT CATSRVASGETEAFF
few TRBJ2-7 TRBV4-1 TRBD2 TGCGCCAGCAGCCATCCAGGGACTAGCGGGGGCGACGAGCAGTACTTC CASSHPGTSGGDEQYF
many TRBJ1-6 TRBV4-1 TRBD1 TGCGCCAGCAGCCCCGGGACAGGGGGCCAGAAGAATTCACCCCTCCACTTT CASSPGTGGQKNSPLHF
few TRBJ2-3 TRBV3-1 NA TGTGCCAGCAGCCAAGCCGGCTCCTCAGCAGATACGCAGTATTTT CASSQAGSSADTQYF
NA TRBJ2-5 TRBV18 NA TGTGCCAGCTCAATCCTGGGAGGAGAGACCCAGTACTTC CASSILGGETQYF
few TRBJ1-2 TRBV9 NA TGTGCCAGCAGCGCTGGTAAAGGCCCACCTTACTATGGCTACACCTTC CASSAGKGPPYYGYTF
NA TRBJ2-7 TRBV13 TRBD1 TGTGCCAGCAGCGGGGGACAGGGACTTCCCTACGAGCAGTACTTC CASSGGQGLPYEQYF
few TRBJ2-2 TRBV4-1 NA TGCGCCAGCAGCCAAGAGGACGGGCGGAACACCGGGGAGCTGTTTTTT CASSQEDGRNTGELFF
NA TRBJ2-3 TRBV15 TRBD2 TGTGCCACCAGCAGATCTATCCCTAGCGGGGGGGTTCGTACGCAGTATTTT CATSRSIPSGGVRTQYF
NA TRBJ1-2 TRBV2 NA TGTGCCAGCAGTGAGATGGCAGCGGACTATGGCTACACCTTC CASSEMAADYGYTF
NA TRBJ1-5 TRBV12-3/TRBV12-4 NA TGTGCCAGCAGCCGAGGGGTGAGTGTTCAGCCCCAGCATTTT CASSRGVSVQPQHF
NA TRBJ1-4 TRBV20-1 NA TGCAGTGCGGCGGACGGGCCTAATGAAAAACTGTTTTTT CSAADGPNEKLFF
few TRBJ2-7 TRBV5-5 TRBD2 TGTGCCAGCAGCTTGGGGCGGGGGTACTACAATGAGCAGTACTTC CASSLGRGYYNEQYF
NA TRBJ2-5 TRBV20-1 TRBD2 TGCAGTGCTACCGGGACTAGCGGGCATGGAGAGACCCAGTACTTC CSATGTSGHGETQYF
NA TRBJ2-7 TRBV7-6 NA TGTGCCAGCAGCTCGGCATGGAATTACGAGCAGTACTTC CASSSAWNYEQYF
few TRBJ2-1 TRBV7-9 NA TGTGCCAGCAGCTTATCCCGGACCCTGCTCGGCGATGAGCAGTTCTTC CASSLSRTLLGDEQFF
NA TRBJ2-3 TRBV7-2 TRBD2 TGTGCCAGCAGCCCCGGACTAGTTGCAGGTACGCAGTATTTT CASSPGLVAGTQYF
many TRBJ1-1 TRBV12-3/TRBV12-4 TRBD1 TGTGCCAGCAGTCAAGGGACAGGGGGCGCGAGCACTGAAGCTTTCTTT CASSQGTGGASTEAFF
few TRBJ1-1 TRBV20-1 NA TGCAGTGCTAAACAGGGTCCTTATACGTACACTGAAGCTTTCTTT CSAKQGPYTYTEAFF
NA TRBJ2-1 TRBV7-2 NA TGTGCCAGCAGTCTTGCGCGAGACTTTTATTACAATGAGCAGTTCTTC CASSLARDFYYNEQFF
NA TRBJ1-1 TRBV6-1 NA TGTGCCAGCAGTGTTGCCGGGGTGGTGACTGAAGCTTTCTTT CASSVAGVVTEAFF
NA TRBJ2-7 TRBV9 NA TGTGCCAGCAGCGGGGCAGGGGGGGTTGACAATGAGCAGTACTTC CASSGAGGVDNEQYF
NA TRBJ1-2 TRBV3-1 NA TGTGCCAGCAGCCAACAGATCCCCCAGAGAGGCTACACCTTC CASSQQIPQRGYTF
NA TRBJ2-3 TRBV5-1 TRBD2 TGCGCCAGCAGCTCCATCCCGGCCCGAACTAGCGGGAAGACAGATACGCAGTATTTT CASSSIPARTSGKTDTQYF
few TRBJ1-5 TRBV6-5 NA TGTGCCAGCAGGCCTAAAGCCGGGCCTATGGCCCAGCATTTT CASRPKAGPMAQHF
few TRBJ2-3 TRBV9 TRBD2 TGTGCCAGCAGCGTAGCAGTGAGATCTAGCGGGGACCGAGATACGCAGTATTTT CASSVAVRSSGDRDTQYF
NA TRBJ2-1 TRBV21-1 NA TGTGCCAGCAGCAAACCCCAGGGACGTCATTACAATGAGCAGTTCTTC CASSKPQGRHYNEQFF
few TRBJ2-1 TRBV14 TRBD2 TGTGCCAGCAGCCCTAGCGGGAGGAATGTTGAGCAGTTCTTC CASSPSGRNVEQFF
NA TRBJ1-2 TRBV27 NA TGTGCCAGCACCCATTCAGCTAACTATGGCTACACCTTC CASTHSANYGYTF
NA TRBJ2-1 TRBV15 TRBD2 TGTGCCACCAGCAGGGGTGGACTAGCGGAGCTCTACAATGAGCAGTTCTTC CATSRGGLAELYNEQFF
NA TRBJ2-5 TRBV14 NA TGTGTCAGCAGCCTACTAGCCCAGAGGGGAACTTCCTACGAGCCGTACTTC CVSSLLAQRGTSYEPYF
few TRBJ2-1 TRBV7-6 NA TGTGCCAGCAGCCCCCACGGCGCACCAAATGAGCAGTTCTTC CASSPHGAPNEQFF
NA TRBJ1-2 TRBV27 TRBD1 TGTGTCAGCAGTAAAGCCGGGACAGGGGCTCCATATGGCTACACCTTC CVSSKAGTGAPYGYTF
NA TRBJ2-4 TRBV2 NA TGTGCCAGCAGTGAATATCCGGGGGCCACTCAGTACTTC CASSEYPGATQYF
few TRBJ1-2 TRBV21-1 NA TGTGCCAGACAGGTCTATGGCTACACCTTC CARQVYGYTF
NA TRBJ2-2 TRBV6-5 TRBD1 TGTGCCAGCAGTTACTGGACAGGGGTCACCGGGGAGCTGTTTTTT CASSYWTGVTGELFF
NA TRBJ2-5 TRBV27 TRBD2 TGTGACAGCAGTTTATCAGGCGGGAGAGGAGAGACCCAGTACTTC CDSSLSGGRGETQYF
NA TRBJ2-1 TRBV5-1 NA TGCGCCAGCAGCCCCCAGGGGGGGGTCGCCAATGAGCAGTTCTTC CASSPQGGVANEQFF
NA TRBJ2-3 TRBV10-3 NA TGTGCCATCAGCCGGGCGGATTACACAGATACGCAGTATTTT CAISRADYTDTQYF
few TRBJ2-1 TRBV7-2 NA TGTGCCAGCAGCTTAAGCCGGGGCAGGATCAATGAGCAGTTCTTC CASSLSRGRINEQFF
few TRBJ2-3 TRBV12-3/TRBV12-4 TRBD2 TGTGCCAGCATTCCGGGACTAGGGTTGATCAGTGCGCAGTATTTT CASIPGLGLISAQYF
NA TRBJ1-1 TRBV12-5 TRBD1 TGTGCTAGTGGTTTGGTACTTGGACAGGGGATAAACACTGAAGCTTTCTTT CASGLVLGQGINTEAFF
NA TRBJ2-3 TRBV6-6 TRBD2 TGTGCCAGCAGGCCAACTAGCGGAGCTACTAGCACAGATACGCAGTATTTT CASRPTSGATSTDTQYF
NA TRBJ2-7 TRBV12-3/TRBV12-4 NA TGTGCCAGTGCGGTTGATTCCGGGACGGGAATCTACGAGCAGTACTTC CASAVDSGTGIYEQYF
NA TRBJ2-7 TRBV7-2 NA TGTGCCAGCAGGTTAAGGGGGGGGATCACAGTGAATGAGCAGTACTTC CASRLRGGITVNEQYF
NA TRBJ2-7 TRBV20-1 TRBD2 TGCAGTGCTAGAAGCCTGGGCGGGAGGGCCTACAATGAGCAGTACTTC CSARSLGGRAYNEQYF
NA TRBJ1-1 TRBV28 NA TGTGCCAGCATAGACAGGTCCCTGAACACTGAAGCTTTCTTT CASIDRSLNTEAFF
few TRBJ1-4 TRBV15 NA TGTGCCACGGGGGGCCCCAGTAATGAAAAACTGTTTTTT CATGGPSNEKLFF
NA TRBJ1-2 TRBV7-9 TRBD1 TGTGCCAGCAGCTTTCCCGGACAGGATGCTAACTATGGCTACACCTTC CASSFPGQDANYGYTF
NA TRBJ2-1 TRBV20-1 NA TGCAGCCGCCGGGGTGCCCTGTACAATGAGCAGTTCTTC CSRRGALYNEQFF
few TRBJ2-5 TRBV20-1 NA TGCAGTGCCTACAACAGGGGGGGTGGAGAGACCCAGTACTTC CSAYNRGGGETQYF
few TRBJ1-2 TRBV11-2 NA TGTGCCAGCAGCCCCGTACAGGGTTCGGGGTATGGCTACACCTTC CASSPVQGSGYGYTF
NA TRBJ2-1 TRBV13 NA TGTGCCAGCAGCTTAAGGACTACCCAGGGCAATGAGCAGTTCTTC CASSLRTTQGNEQFF
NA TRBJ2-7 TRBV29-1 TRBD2 TGCAGCGTTGAAGATAAAGAGGAGGGGACTAGCCGATCCTACGAGCAGTACTTC CSVEDKEEGTSRSYEQYF
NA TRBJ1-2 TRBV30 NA TGTGCCTGGAGTTTAGACAGTGGCTACACCTTC CAWSLDSGYTF